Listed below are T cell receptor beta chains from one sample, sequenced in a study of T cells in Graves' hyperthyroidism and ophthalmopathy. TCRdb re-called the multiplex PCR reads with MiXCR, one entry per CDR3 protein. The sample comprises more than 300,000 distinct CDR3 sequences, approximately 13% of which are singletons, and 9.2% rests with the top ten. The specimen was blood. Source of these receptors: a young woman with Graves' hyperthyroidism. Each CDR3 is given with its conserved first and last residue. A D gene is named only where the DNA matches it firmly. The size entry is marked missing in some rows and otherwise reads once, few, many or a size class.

CDR3aa: CASSLGDYQETQYF
CDR3nt: TGTGCCAGCAGCTTAGGAGACTACCAAGAGACCCAGTACTTC
d_gene: NA
j_gene: TRBJ2-5
v_gene: TRBV7-2
abundance: many

CDR3aa: CASSGLTNSPLHF
CDR3nt: TGCGCCAGCAGCGGGCTGACTAATTCACCCCTCCACTTT
d_gene: NA
j_gene: TRBJ1-6
v_gene: TRBV10-2
abundance: many

CDR3aa: CASSSPTGRGYYGYTF
CDR3nt: TGTGCCAGCAGCTCGCCCACCGGACGGGGGTACTATGGCTACACCTTC
d_gene: NA
j_gene: TRBJ1-2
v_gene: TRBV7-2
abundance: many

CDR3aa: CATSDSRAGYSYNEQFF
CDR3nt: TGTGCCACCAGTGATTCTCGAGCGGGCTACTCCTACAATGAGCAGTTCTTC
d_gene: NA
j_gene: TRBJ2-1
v_gene: TRBV24-1
abundance: NA

CDR3aa: CASSSGAAVNYGYTF
CDR3nt: TGTGCCAGCAGTTCCGGGGCAGCCGTCAACTATGGCTACACCTTC
d_gene: NA
j_gene: TRBJ1-2
v_gene: TRBV27
abundance: NA

CDR3aa: CASSPSPGTRGSPLHF
CDR3nt: TGTGCCAGCTCACCAAGCCCCGGGACACGTGGTTCACCCCTCCACTTT
d_gene: NA
j_gene: TRBJ1-6
v_gene: TRBV18
abundance: many

CDR3aa: CSGIIETQYF
CDR3nt: TGCAGTGGGATTATCGAGACCCAGTACTTC
d_gene: NA
j_gene: TRBJ2-5
v_gene: TRBV20-1
abundance: many

CDR3aa: CASSSTGEKLFF
CDR3nt: TGTGCCAGCAGTTCAACGGGGGAAAAACTGTTTTTT
d_gene: NA
j_gene: TRBJ1-4
v_gene: TRBV6-1
abundance: many

CDR3aa: CASSPQTSGKAEQFF
CDR3nt: TGTGCCAGCAGCCCCCAGACTAGCGGGAAGGCTGAGCAGTTCTTC
d_gene: TRBD2
j_gene: TRBJ2-1
v_gene: TRBV7-3
abundance: many

CDR3aa: CAWRGLAGRQYF
CDR3nt: TGTGCCTGGAGAGGACTAGCGGGCCGCCAGTACTTC
d_gene: TRBD2
j_gene: TRBJ2-5
v_gene: TRBV30
abundance: NA

CDR3aa: CSARETGTGNSPLHF
CDR3nt: TGCAGTGCTAGAGAAACAGGGACGGGAAATTCACCCCTCCACTTT
d_gene: NA
j_gene: TRBJ1-6
v_gene: TRBV20-1
abundance: many

CDR3aa: CASSLRGEGNEKLFF
CDR3nt: TGTGCCAGCAGCCTTCGGGGGGAAGGTAATGAAAAACTGTTTTTT
d_gene: NA
j_gene: TRBJ1-4
v_gene: TRBV3-1
abundance: many

CDR3aa: CASSPTGPDEKLFF
CDR3nt: TGTGCCAGCAGCCCGACAGGGCCTGATGAAAAACTGTTTTTT
d_gene: TRBD1
j_gene: TRBJ1-4
v_gene: TRBV14
abundance: few

CDR3aa: CSAPDGRGANEKLFF
CDR3nt: TGCAGTGCCCCCGATGGCCGGGGAGCTAATGAAAAACTGTTTTTT
d_gene: NA
j_gene: TRBJ1-4
v_gene: TRBV20-1
abundance: many

CDR3aa: CASSEDGQGREQYF
CDR3nt: TGTGCCAGCAGTGAAGATGGACAGGGGAGGGAGCAGTACTTC
d_gene: TRBD1
j_gene: TRBJ2-7
v_gene: TRBV6-1
abundance: NA

CDR3aa: CASSRTGEEGARANEQYF
CDR3nt: TGCGCCAGCAGCCGGACAGGGGAGGAGGGGGCTCGGGCTAACGAGCAGTACTTC
d_gene: TRBD1
j_gene: TRBJ2-7
v_gene: TRBV5-1
abundance: NA

CDR3aa: CASGTLFEAFF
CDR3nt: TGTGCCAGCGGGACCCTATTTGAAGCTTTCTTT
d_gene: NA
j_gene: TRBJ1-1
v_gene: TRBV6-1
abundance: many

CDR3aa: CSARAGGGTDTQYF
CDR3nt: TGCAGTGCTAGAGCAGGGGGGGGCACAGATACGCAGTATTTT
d_gene: NA
j_gene: TRBJ2-3
v_gene: TRBV20-1
abundance: many

CDR3aa: CASRTTRDRINTTYF
CDR3nt: TGTGCCAGCAGAACGACCCGGGACAGGATAAACACCACATATTTT
d_gene: TRBD1
j_gene: TRBJ1-3
v_gene: TRBV7-2
abundance: NA

CDR3aa: CSARASNTEAFF
CDR3nt: TGCAGTGCTAGAGCCTCGAACACTGAAGCTTTCTTT
d_gene: NA
j_gene: TRBJ1-1
v_gene: TRBV20-1
abundance: many

CDR3aa: CASSRARAQETQYF
CDR3nt: TGTGCCAGCAGTCGGGCTAGGGCTCAAGAGACCCAGTACTTC
d_gene: NA
j_gene: TRBJ2-5
v_gene: TRBV2
abundance: many

CDR3aa: CASSFQYTSSGPQYF
CDR3nt: TGTGCCAGCAGTTTCCAGTATACTAGTTCGGGTCCGCAGTATTTT
d_gene: NA
j_gene: TRBJ2-3
v_gene: TRBV28
abundance: many

CDR3aa: CASSLTSPSVEQYF
CDR3nt: TGTGCCAGCAGCTTGACTAGTCCGTCCGTCGAGCAGTACTTC
d_gene: NA
j_gene: TRBJ2-7
v_gene: TRBV7-2
abundance: NA

CDR3aa: CASSFGGYTEAFF
CDR3nt: TGTGCCAGCAGTTTCGGCGGGTACACTGAAGCTTTCTTT
d_gene: NA
j_gene: TRBJ1-1
v_gene: TRBV12-3/TRBV12-4
abundance: many

CDR3aa: CASSVDIRRSETQYF
CDR3nt: TGTGCCAGCAGCGTAGACATACGGAGGTCAGAGACCCAGTACTTC
d_gene: NA
j_gene: TRBJ2-5
v_gene: TRBV9
abundance: many

CDR3aa: CASSSEFGNNEQFF
CDR3nt: TGTGCCAGCAGCTCTGAGTTTGGGAACAATGAGCAGTTCTTC
d_gene: NA
j_gene: TRBJ2-1
v_gene: TRBV7-3
abundance: many

CDR3aa: CASSLGGLNSPLHF
CDR3nt: TGTGCCAGCAGCTTAGGGGGGCTTAATTCACCCCTCCACTTT
d_gene: NA
j_gene: TRBJ1-6
v_gene: TRBV7-3
abundance: few

CDR3aa: CASSNGLAGGYEQYF
CDR3nt: TGTGCCAGCAGCAACGGACTAGCGGGAGGGTACGAGCAGTACTTC
d_gene: TRBD2
j_gene: TRBJ2-7
v_gene: TRBV5-4
abundance: NA

CDR3aa: CATSRGPQQGSGNQPQHF
CDR3nt: TGTGCCACCAGCAGAGGCCCCCAACAGGGTAGCGGCAATCAGCCCCAGCATTTT
d_gene: NA
j_gene: TRBJ1-5
v_gene: TRBV15
abundance: once

CDR3aa: CASSLPLQAGFSYNEQFF
CDR3nt: TGTGCCAGCAGTTTACCCCTCCAAGCCGGGTTCTCCTACAATGAGCAGTTCTTC
d_gene: NA
j_gene: TRBJ2-1
v_gene: TRBV12-3/TRBV12-4
abundance: NA

CDR3aa: CASSSRDRHTTEQYF
CDR3nt: TGTGCCAGCAGTTCCCGGGACAGGCACACCACCGAGCAGTACTTC
d_gene: TRBD1
j_gene: TRBJ2-7
v_gene: TRBV27
abundance: NA

CDR3aa: CASNWHEENSPLHF
CDR3nt: TGTGCCAGCAATTGGCACGAGGAAAATTCACCCCTCCACTTT
d_gene: NA
j_gene: TRBJ1-6
v_gene: TRBV2
abundance: many

CDR3aa: CASSARGRTGELFF
CDR3nt: TGTGCCAGCAGTGCCAGGGGGCGAACCGGGGAGCTGTTTTTT
d_gene: TRBD1
j_gene: TRBJ2-2
v_gene: TRBV27
abundance: many

CDR3aa: CASSLDLSGGSYEQYF
CDR3nt: TGTGCCAGCAGCTTAGATCTAAGCGGGGGATCCTACGAGCAGTACTTC
d_gene: TRBD2
j_gene: TRBJ2-7
v_gene: TRBV11-2
abundance: many

CDR3aa: CASSHNPDRGGSGANVLTF
CDR3nt: TGTGCCAGCAGCCACAACCCGGACAGGGGTGGCTCTGGGGCCAACGTCCTGACTTTC
d_gene: TRBD1
j_gene: TRBJ2-6
v_gene: TRBV7-6
abundance: NA

CDR3aa: CSAPLAGVDEQYF
CDR3nt: TGCAGTGCCCCACTAGCGGGAGTGGACGAGCAGTACTTC
d_gene: TRBD2
j_gene: TRBJ2-7
v_gene: TRBV20-1
abundance: NA

CDR3aa: CASSQEGGGFEQFF
CDR3nt: TGCGCCAGCAGCCAAGAGGGGGGGGGGTTTGAGCAGTTCTTC
d_gene: TRBD2
j_gene: TRBJ2-1
v_gene: TRBV4-1
abundance: NA

CDR3aa: CASSQAQMNTEAFF
CDR3nt: TGTGCCAGCAGCCAAGCGCAAATGAACACTGAAGCTTTCTTT
d_gene: NA
j_gene: TRBJ1-1
v_gene: TRBV4-2
abundance: many

CDR3aa: CASSTQGVGELFF
CDR3nt: TGTGCCAGCAGCACCCAGGGGGTCGGGGAGCTGTTTTTT
d_gene: TRBD1
j_gene: TRBJ2-2
v_gene: TRBV7-2
abundance: NA

CDR3aa: CASSPSGGAGEKLFF
CDR3nt: TGTGCCAGCAGCCCCTCCGGGGGGGCAGGCGAAAAACTGTTTTTT
d_gene: NA
j_gene: TRBJ1-4
v_gene: TRBV7-9
abundance: few

CDR3aa: CSALPRASGTDTQYF
CDR3nt: TGCAGTGCCCTCCCCAGGGCTAGCGGCACAGATACGCAGTATTTT
d_gene: NA
j_gene: TRBJ2-3
v_gene: TRBV20-1
abundance: many

CDR3aa: CASSLGQNSPLHF
CDR3nt: TGTGCCAGCAGTCTCGGACAGAACTCACCCCTCCACTTT
d_gene: NA
j_gene: TRBJ1-6
v_gene: TRBV27
abundance: many

CDR3aa: CSARAAWASGRHMETQYF
CDR3nt: TGCAGTGCTAGAGCTGCGTGGGCTAGCGGGAGGCATATGGAGACCCAGTACTTC
d_gene: TRBD2
j_gene: TRBJ2-5
v_gene: TRBV20-1
abundance: many

CDR3aa: CASSQGARGGYTF
CDR3nt: TGTGCCAGCAGTCAGGGGGCGCGTGGTGGCTACACCTTC
d_gene: TRBD1
j_gene: TRBJ1-2
v_gene: TRBV6-4
abundance: few

CDR3aa: CASSLGDRAAGELFF
CDR3nt: TGTGCCAGCAGCTTGGGAGACAGGGCGGCCGGGGAGCTGTTTTTT
d_gene: TRBD1
j_gene: TRBJ2-2
v_gene: TRBV11-1
abundance: many

CDR3aa: CASSPGTGADEQFF
CDR3nt: TGCGCCAGCAGCCCCGGGACAGGGGCGGATGAGCAGTTCTTC
d_gene: TRBD1
j_gene: TRBJ2-1
v_gene: TRBV5-1
abundance: many

CDR3aa: CSAGDAISYNEQFF
CDR3nt: TGCAGTGCTGGGGACGCAATCTCCTACAATGAGCAGTTCTTC
d_gene: NA
j_gene: TRBJ2-1
v_gene: TRBV20-1
abundance: many

CDR3aa: CSAARGGTTIYNEQFF
CDR3nt: TGCAGTGCCGCGAGGGGTGGCACAACTATTTACAATGAGCAGTTCTTC
d_gene: NA
j_gene: TRBJ2-1
v_gene: TRBV20-1
abundance: many

CDR3aa: CASSQVNMGLTTNEKLFF
CDR3nt: TGCGCCAGCAGCCAAGTTAATATGGGACTGACAACTAATGAAAAACTGTTTTTT
d_gene: NA
j_gene: TRBJ1-4
v_gene: TRBV4-1
abundance: many

CDR3aa: CASSRKGVGTGELFF
CDR3nt: TGTGCCAGCAGCCGCAAGGGGGTGGGAACCGGGGAGCTGTTTTTT
d_gene: NA
j_gene: TRBJ2-2
v_gene: TRBV3-1
abundance: NA

CDR3aa: CASGFSYNSPLHF
CDR3nt: TGTGCCAGCGGTTTCTCCTATAATTCACCCCTCCACTTT
d_gene: NA
j_gene: TRBJ1-6
v_gene: TRBV2
abundance: many

CDR3aa: CASRPLAGAAGELFF
CDR3nt: TGTGCCAGCAGACCCCTAGCGGGAGCGGCCGGGGAGCTGTTTTTT
d_gene: TRBD2
j_gene: TRBJ2-2
v_gene: TRBV2
abundance: many